This T cell receptor (beta chain) comes out of a study of T cells in tuberculosis. Study information: Sequenced TCRs come from CD1B-GMM tetramer-binding T cells.

Germline V gene sequence: CDR1 SEHNR, CDR2 FQNEAQ (reference sequence). Trimming removed 6 bases from V and 2 bases from J, with 8 bases in between. The CDR3 loop spans 13 amino acids. Chain pairing is unknown; alpha and beta were sequenced separately. Measured with immunoSEQ multiplex PCR; TCRdb has only the in-frame clones, and not every one. The sample includes approximately 59,000 clones, 88% of them seen just once. After thawing and overnight rest, PBMC were stained with GMM-loaded CD1B tetramer, viability dye and anti-CD3 for sorting. The CD1B tetramers carried C32 glucose monomycolate purified from Rhodococcus equi. PBMC for tetramer sorting were first depleted of CD14-expressing monocytes. About 94,000 tetramer-negative cells were sorted from each donor.

The sample comprised CD1b-GMM tetramer-negative cells sorted from PBMCs. The chain links TRBV7-9 to TRBJ1-3; no reliable D call. This receptor was identified in an adult woman with latent tuberculosis. The CDR3 sequence: CASRISAGNTIYF. The CDR3 bases are TGTGCCAGCAGGATAAGCGCTGGAAACACCATATATTTT.